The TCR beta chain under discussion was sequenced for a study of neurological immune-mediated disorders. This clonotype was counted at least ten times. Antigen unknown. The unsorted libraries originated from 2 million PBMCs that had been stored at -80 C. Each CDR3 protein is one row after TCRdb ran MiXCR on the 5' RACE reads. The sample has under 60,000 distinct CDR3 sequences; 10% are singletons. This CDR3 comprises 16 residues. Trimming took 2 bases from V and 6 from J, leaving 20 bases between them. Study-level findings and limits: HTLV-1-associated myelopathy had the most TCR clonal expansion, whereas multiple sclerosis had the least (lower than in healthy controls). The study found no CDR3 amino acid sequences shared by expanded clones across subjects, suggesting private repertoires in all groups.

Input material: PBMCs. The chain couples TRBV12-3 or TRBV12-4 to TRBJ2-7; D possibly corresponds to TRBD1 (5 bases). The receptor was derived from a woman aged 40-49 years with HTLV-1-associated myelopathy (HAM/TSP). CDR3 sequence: CASSLPPGRVLGEQYF. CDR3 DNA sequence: TGTGCCAGCAGTTTACCCCCGGGCAGGGTTTTAGGCGAGCAGTACTTC.